This T cell receptor beta chain was sequenced in a study of beta chain features in type 1 diabetes. The ends were cut back, 2 bases at V and 2 bases at J, with 9 bases in the middle. The CDR3 covers 14 residues. The germline V gene has CDR1 SEHNR and CDR2 FQNEAQ (reference sequence). Every isolated RNA sample was fully reverse transcribed, so sequencing captured expressed TCRB transcripts. Profiling relied on immunoSEQ multiplex PCR, and the TCRdb table lists in-frame clones only, not all of them. The sample shows around 300,000 clones, under 8.5% of them seen only once. This receptor was taken from a young woman in good health. What was sequenced was central memory CD4+ T cells from blood. This rearrangement joins TRBV7-9 to TRBJ1-1; no reliable D call. The CDR3 loop reads CASSLKRDNTEAFF. The CDR3 nucleotides are TGTGCCAGCAGCTTAAAGAGAGACAACACTGAAGCTTTCTTT. The variable domain in full, with the rest retrieved from reference TRBV7-9 and TRBJ1-1, is DTGVSQNPRHKITKRGQNVTFRCDPISEHNRLYWYRQTLGQGPEFLTYFQNEAQLEKSRLLSDRFSAERPKGSFSTLEIQRTEQGDSAMYLCASSLKRDNTEAFFGQGTRLTVV.